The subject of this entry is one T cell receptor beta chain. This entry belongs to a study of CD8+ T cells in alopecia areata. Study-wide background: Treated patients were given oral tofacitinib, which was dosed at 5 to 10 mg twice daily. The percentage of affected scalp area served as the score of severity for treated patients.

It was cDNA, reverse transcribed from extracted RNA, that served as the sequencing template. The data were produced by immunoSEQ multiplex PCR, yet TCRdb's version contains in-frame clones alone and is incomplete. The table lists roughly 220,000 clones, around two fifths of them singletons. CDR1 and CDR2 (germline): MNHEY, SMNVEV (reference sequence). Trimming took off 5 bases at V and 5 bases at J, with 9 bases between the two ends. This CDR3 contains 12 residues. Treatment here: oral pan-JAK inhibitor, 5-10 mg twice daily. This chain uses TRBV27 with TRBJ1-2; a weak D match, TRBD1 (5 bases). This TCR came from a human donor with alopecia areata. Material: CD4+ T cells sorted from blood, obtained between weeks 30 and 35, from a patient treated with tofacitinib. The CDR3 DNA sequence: TGTGCCAGCAGTCCAGACAGATATGGCTACACCTTC. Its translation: CASSPDRYGYTF.